These T cell receptor beta chains were read from a single sample in a study of blood T cell repertoires in COVID-19. Assay used: immunoSEQ multiplex PCR; TCRdb lists only in-frame clones, some missing. The table records more than 95,000 clones, around nine tenths of them present only once. The sequencing input was peripheral blood. These receptors were taken from a human donor in a cohort sampled during active COVID-19. Both conserved end residues are part of each CDR3. D genes are given only for firm matches. Clone size, where shown, is once, few, many, or a class for clones that have expanded.

clone size: -; J gene: TRBJ1-2; V gene: TRBV20-1; D gene: -; CDR3 DNA: TGCAGTGCTAGAGGGGCAGGGGGCTACACCTTC; CDR3 protein: CSARGAGGYTF
clone size: -; J gene: TRBJ1-4; V gene: TRBV11-2; D gene: -; CDR3 DNA: TGTGCCAGCAGCCTGGGACACTCTAATGAAAAACTGTTTTTT; CDR3 protein: CASSLGHSNEKLFF
clone size: -; J gene: TRBJ2-3; V gene: TRBV7-9; D gene: -; CDR3 DNA: TGTGCCAGCAGTCAGATGGCAGATTTT; CDR3 protein: CASSQMADF
clone size: -; J gene: TRBJ2-7; V gene: TRBV11-2; D gene: TRBD2; CDR3 DNA: TGTGCCAGCAGCTCTCGACTAGCGGGGGCCTACGAGCAGTACTTC; CDR3 protein: CASSSRLAGAYEQYF
clone size: -; J gene: TRBJ1-3; V gene: TRBV29-1; D gene: TRBD1; CDR3 DNA: TGCAGCGTTGAGGGGGACAGTTCAAGCTCTGGAAACACCATATATTTT; CDR3 protein: CSVEGDSSSSGNTIYF
clone size: -; J gene: TRBJ2-5; V gene: TRBV5-1; D gene: -; CDR3 DNA: TGCGCCAGCAGCTTGATCGGGGGTCGGACAGAGACCCAGTACTTC; CDR3 protein: CASSLIGGRTETQYF
clone size: -; J gene: TRBJ2-7; V gene: TRBV5-6; D gene: TRBD1; CDR3 DNA: TGTGCCAGCAGCGTCCCCGGGACAGGGGTGGAATCCTACGAGCAGTACTTC; CDR3 protein: CASSVPGTGVESYEQYF
clone size: -; J gene: TRBJ1-1; V gene: TRBV28; D gene: TRBD1; CDR3 DNA: TGTGCCAGCAGTTTGTGGGACAGGGGTTCCCTGGACACTGAAGCTTTCTTT; CDR3 protein: CASSLWDRGSLDTEAFF
clone size: -; J gene: TRBJ1-1; V gene: TRBV5-4; D gene: -; CDR3 DNA: TGTGCCAGCAGCTTGGGGGGGGGCCGAAGGACTGAAGCTTTCTTT; CDR3 protein: CASSLGGGRRTEAFF
clone size: -; J gene: TRBJ2-7; V gene: TRBV27; D gene: -; CDR3 DNA: TGTGCCAGCAGTTTAAGCCACTCCAACTCCTACGAGCAGTACTTC; CDR3 protein: CASSLSHSNSYEQYF
clone size: -; J gene: TRBJ2-4; V gene: TRBV27; D gene: TRBD2; CDR3 DNA: TGTGCCAGCACTTGGCTAGCGGGGTCCCAGGGAGCCAAAAACATTCAGTACTTC; CDR3 protein: CASTWLAGSQGAKNIQYF
clone size: -; J gene: TRBJ1-1; V gene: TRBV3-1/TRBV3-2; D gene: TRBD1; CDR3 DNA: TGTGCCAGCAGCCAAGTAGAGGGGGCCGGCACTGAAGCTTTCTTT; CDR3 protein: CASSQVEGAGTEAFF
clone size: -; J gene: TRBJ1-4; V gene: TRBV15; D gene: -; CDR3 DNA: TGTGCCACCAGTTTTACCCAGGGGAGGGATGAAAAACTGTTTTTT; CDR3 protein: CATSFTQGRDEKLFF
clone size: -; J gene: TRBJ2-2; V gene: TRBV7-2; D gene: -; CDR3 DNA: TGTGCCAGCAGCTTAGCACCAGCGAACACCGGGGAGCTGTTTTTT; CDR3 protein: CASSLAPANTGELFF
clone size: -; J gene: TRBJ2-1; V gene: TRBV5-5; D gene: TRBD1; CDR3 DNA: TGTGCCAGCAGCTTGGGACAGGGGCTCTACAATGAGCAGTTCTTC; CDR3 protein: CASSLGQGLYNEQFF
clone size: -; J gene: TRBJ1-3; V gene: TRBV6-6; D gene: -; CDR3 DNA: TGTGCCAGCAGTTACTCATCGGTTTCTGGAAACACCATATATTTT; CDR3 protein: CASSYSSVSGNTIYF
clone size: few; J gene: TRBJ2-7; V gene: TRBV11-2; D gene: -; CDR3 DNA: TGTGCCAGCAGCTTAAAATCGGACATGTACTACGAGCAGTACTTC; CDR3 protein: CASSLKSDMYYEQYF
clone size: -; J gene: TRBJ1-2; V gene: TRBV5-1; D gene: TRBD1; CDR3 DNA: TGCGCCAGCAGCTTGGGGGACAGGGAGGATGGCTACACCTTC; CDR3 protein: CASSLGDREDGYTF
clone size: -; J gene: TRBJ1-2; V gene: TRBV2; D gene: -; CDR3 DNA: TGTGCCAGCAGTGGGCCCCTGACAGAACGCTATGGCTACACCTTC; CDR3 protein: CASSGPLTERYGYTF
clone size: few; J gene: TRBJ2-7; V gene: TRBV5-3; D gene: -; CDR3 DNA: TGTGCCAGAAGCTTGGCTGCGATCTCCTACGAGCAGTACTTC; CDR3 protein: CARSLAAISYEQYF
clone size: -; J gene: TRBJ1-4; V gene: TRBV5-1; D gene: -; CDR3 DNA: TGCGCCAGCAGCTTGGCCGGGGGGGCAACTAATGAAAAACTGTTTTTT; CDR3 protein: CASSLAGGATNEKLFF
clone size: -; J gene: TRBJ2-1; V gene: TRBV2; D gene: -; CDR3 DNA: TGTGCCAGCAGTGCCGGGACCTACAATGAGCAGTTCTTC; CDR3 protein: CASSAGTYNEQFF
clone size: few; J gene: TRBJ2-1; V gene: TRBV30; D gene: -; CDR3 DNA: TGTGCCGCGGACATCTCCTACAATGAGCAGTTCTTC; CDR3 protein: CAADISYNEQFF
clone size: -; J gene: TRBJ2-3; V gene: TRBV7-2; D gene: TRBD1; CDR3 DNA: TGTGCCAGCAGCTTGGGGACAGCGGTCGGGCGCACAGATACGCAGTATTTT; CDR3 protein: CASSLGTAVGRTDTQYF
clone size: few; J gene: TRBJ2-1; V gene: TRBV6-1; D gene: TRBD2; CDR3 DNA: TGTGCCAGCAGTGAAGCGGAGGGACTAGCGGGGTACAATGAGCAGTTCTTC; CDR3 protein: CASSEAEGLAGYNEQFF
clone size: -; J gene: TRBJ2-7; V gene: TRBV19; D gene: -; CDR3 DNA: TGTGCCAGTAGTATAGGGACGGGGTACGAGCAGTACTTC; CDR3 protein: CASSIGTGYEQYF
clone size: -; J gene: TRBJ2-5; V gene: TRBV7-8; D gene: -; CDR3 DNA: TGTGCCAGCAGCAAAAGAGGCCAGAACCAAGAGACCCAGTACTTC; CDR3 protein: CASSKRGQNQETQYF
clone size: -; J gene: TRBJ2-1; V gene: TRBV30; D gene: TRBD2; CDR3 DNA: TGTGCCTGGAGTACCTCCGGGACTAGCCGCAATGAGCAGTTCTTC; CDR3 protein: CAWSTSGTSRNEQFF
clone size: -; J gene: TRBJ2-1; V gene: TRBV5-1; D gene: -; CDR3 DNA: TGCGCCAGCAGCTTAACTAGCTCCTACAATGAGCAGTTCTTC; CDR3 protein: CASSLTSSYNEQFF
clone size: -; J gene: TRBJ2-3; V gene: TRBV7-9; D gene: TRBD1; CDR3 DNA: TGTGCCAGCAGCGAGCCGGGACAGGGAGCCACAGATACGCAGTATTTT; CDR3 protein: CASSEPGQGATDTQYF
clone size: -; J gene: TRBJ2-3; V gene: TRBV15; D gene: TRBD1; CDR3 DNA: TGTGCCACCAGCACAGACAGGGCAGATACGCAGTATTTT; CDR3 protein: CATSTDRADTQYF
clone size: few; J gene: TRBJ1-1; V gene: TRBV7-8; D gene: -; CDR3 DNA: TGTGCCAGCAGCTTAGGGGCGATGACTGAAGCTTTCTTT; CDR3 protein: CASSLGAMTEAFF
clone size: -; J gene: TRBJ2-5; V gene: TRBV5-8; D gene: TRBD2; CDR3 DNA: TGTGCCAGCAGCTTGGGTAGCGGGAAAGAGACCCAGTACTTC; CDR3 protein: CASSLGSGKETQYF
clone size: -; J gene: TRBJ2-7; V gene: TRBV3-1/TRBV3-2; D gene: TRBD2; CDR3 DNA: TGTGCCAGCAGCCAAGGCTTTCGGGGGGGCCGGTGGGAGCAGTACTTC; CDR3 protein: CASSQGFRGGRWEQYF
clone size: -; J gene: TRBJ2-1; V gene: TRBV5-1; D gene: TRBD2; CDR3 DNA: TGCGCCAGCAGCCTCCTTTCCGCGGGGGGGGCTTACAATGAGCAGTTCTTC; CDR3 protein: CASSLLSAGGAYNEQFF
clone size: once; J gene: TRBJ2-3; V gene: TRBV20-1; D gene: TRBD2; CDR3 DNA: TGCAGTGCTAGTAGGGCGGGACTAGCGGGAGGGATGGATACGCAGTATTTT; CDR3 protein: CSASRAGLAGGMDTQYF
clone size: -; J gene: TRBJ1-1; V gene: TRBV20-1; D gene: -; CDR3 DNA: TGCAGGGGGTCAGGGGACACTGAAGCTTTCTTT; CDR3 protein: CRGSGDTEAFF
clone size: -; J gene: TRBJ2-7; V gene: TRBV6-1; D gene: TRBD1; CDR3 DNA: TGTGCCAGCAGTGAAGCGCGAATGGGACAGGGCTTATTC; CDR3 protein: CASSEARMGQGLF
clone size: -; J gene: TRBJ1-2; V gene: TRBV5-4; D gene: -; CDR3 DNA: TGTGCCAGCTGGGGGCTGGGGTATGGCTACACCTTC; CDR3 protein: CASWGLGYGYTF
clone size: -; J gene: TRBJ2-7; V gene: TRBV7-6; D gene: TRBD2; CDR3 DNA: TGTGCCAGCAGCTTAGAGAGCGGGAGGGCCTACGAGCAGTACTTC; CDR3 protein: CASSLESGRAYEQYF
clone size: once; J gene: TRBJ1-1; V gene: TRBV7-9; D gene: TRBD1; CDR3 DNA: TGTGCCAGCAGCCCGCAGGGGGCGATAACCACCCCTAAAGCTTTCTTT; CDR3 protein: CASSPQGAITTPKAFF
clone size: -; J gene: TRBJ2-7; V gene: TRBV6-5; D gene: TRBD2; CDR3 DNA: TGTGCCAGCAGTTATTCTAGCGGGAGGGGGTACGAGCAGTACTTC; CDR3 protein: CASSYSSGRGYEQYF
clone size: -; J gene: TRBJ2-7; V gene: TRBV5-1; D gene: TRBD2; CDR3 DNA: TGCGCCAGCAGCGCGGGCGGGGGGATAAACGAGCAGTACTTC; CDR3 protein: CASSAGGGINEQYF
clone size: once; J gene: TRBJ2-7; V gene: TRBV19; D gene: -; CDR3 DNA: TGTGCCAGTAGTATAGCGGGAGACTACGAGCAGTACTTC; CDR3 protein: CASSIAGDYEQYF
clone size: few; J gene: TRBJ1-4; V gene: TRBV5-5; D gene: -; CDR3 DNA: TGTGCCAGCAGCTTGGGACAGTCAACTAATGAAAAACTGTTTTTT; CDR3 protein: CASSLGQSTNEKLFF
clone size: -; J gene: TRBJ2-7; V gene: TRBV10-3; D gene: TRBD1; CDR3 DNA: TGTGCCATCAGTGAAGGGGGCTTCGACTACGAGCAGTACTTC; CDR3 protein: CAISEGGFDYEQYF
clone size: -; J gene: TRBJ1-5; V gene: TRBV19; D gene: -; CDR3 DNA: TGTGCCAGTAGTGCCGATGACAGTTACAATCAGCCCCAGCATTTT; CDR3 protein: CASSADDSYNQPQHF